The 6 T cell receptor beta chains given below trace back to one sample, sequenced in a study of cytomegalovirus exposure and HLA in healthy donors. Primers: 60 Vbeta forward and 13 Jbeta reverse. Generated by immunoSEQ multiplex PCR, the TCRdb table keeps only in-frame clones and is missing some. Counted here are around 100,000 clones, about four fifths occurring once; the ten biggest clones make up about 4.9%. Sequenced: PBMCs. The receptors originated from a man aged 25-45 years in good health and CMV-seropositive.

The genes are TRBV7-2 and TRBJ2-3; 13 nucleotides align to TRBD2. The V segment lost 5 bases and the J segment 1 base; nucleotides outside the gene matches: 6. From germline, CDR1 is SGHTA and CDR2 FQGNSA. CDR3 size: 17 residues. CDR3 nucleotides: TGTGCCAGCAGCCGAACTAGCGGGGGGGCCCGCACAGATACGCAGTATTTT. Amino acid sequence: CASSRTSGGARTDTQYF.

This clone was seen more than once but under ten times. The genes are TRBV5-4 and TRBJ2-2; 8 nucleotides match TRBD2. CDR3 length: 20 residues. Looked up from germline, CDR1 is SGHNT and CDR2 is YYREEE (reference sequence). The V gene end was trimmed by 6 bases and the J gene end by 0 bases; junction bases not matched to a gene: 19. CDR3 sequence (DNA): TGTGCCAGCAACCGCCGCCAGCGGGGGCGCAGGGACGCGAACACCGGGGAGCTGTTTTTT. Translating it yields CASNRRQRGRRDANTGELFF.

This clone was detected a few times. The chain is built from TRBV5-4 and TRBJ1-2; D might be TRBD1 (5 bases). Germline CDR1 and CDR2: SGHNT and YYREEE (reference sequence). This CDR3 region has 17 residues. V was cut by 1 base and J by 2 bases, with 18 bases left in between. The CDR3 DNA sequence: TGTGCCAGCAGCTTGCTCGGGCGGGGGGACCTCAACTATGGCTACACCTTC. Its protein is CASSLLGRGDLNYGYTF.

There are a few counts of this clone. In DNA form, the CDR3 reads TGTGCCAGCAGCTCCGCCGGGACAGGGAGTATAAACACCATATATTTT. Amino acid sequence: CASSSAGTGSINTIYF. The J gene is TRBJ1-3, the V gene TRBV7-6, with 9 bases identical to TRBD1. V shed 4 bases and J 6 bases; nucleotides not matched to a gene: 10. This CDR3 region has 16 residues. Germline CDR1 is SGHVS and CDR2 is FNYEAQ.

This clone has just a few counts. The chain uses TRBV7-2 and TRBJ1-1, with a tentative D call TRBD1 (5 bases). The CDR3 has 14 residues. The germline gives CDR1 SGHTA, CDR2 FQGNSA. The V and J ends lost 0 bases and 6 bases respectively, with 11 bases between them. CDR3 loop: CASSLAAGSAEAFF. In nucleotides, the CDR3 is TGTGCCAGCAGCTTAGCCGCAGGGTCCGCTGAAGCTTTCTTT.

The J gene is TRBJ1-2, the V gene TRBV7-9, with no clear D. The CDR3 totals 11 residues. V shed 6 bases and J shed 14 bases, with 16 bases lying between them. In germline, CDR1 is SEHNR, CDR2 FQNEAQ (reference sequence). The CDR3: CASRRDEVETF. For the CDR3, the DNA is TGTGCCAGCAGGCGGGATGAAGTGGAAACCTTC. Full variable domain (missing parts from reference TRBV7-9 and TRBJ1-2): DTGVSQNPRHKITKRGQNVTFRCDPISEHNRLYWYRQTLGQGPEFLTYFQNEAQLEKSRLLSDRFSAERPKGSFSTLEIQRTEQGDSAMYLCASRRDEVETFGSGTRLTVV.